This T cell receptor beta chain was recovered during a study of shared clonotypes between healthy human individuals. Overall study: A donor's plate count was three for CD4 naive and three for CD4 memory; CD8 naive had two and CD8 memory one. The study's findings and limits: Naive subsets tended to show greater estimated richness than memory subsets. Deeper or shallower sequencing was expected to change how clonotypes are shared among donors.

Comment on this clone: What it binds is not known.

Only in-frame clones appear in the TCRdb table, and some are missing; sequencing was by immunoSEQ multiplex PCR. The table includes 1.4 million to 1.5 million clones, roughly 96% detected once. Sequencing input: naive CD4+ T cells sorted from blood. This sample's subset: CD45RA+ positively selected. This TCR was recovered from a man aged 30 to 39 in good health.

The CDR3 DNA sequence: TGCGCCAGCAGTCTAGGGACTGGAAACACCATATATTTT. Its protein product is CASSLGTGNTIYF. V usage is TRBV10-1 and J usage is TRBJ1-3; unclear D gene. This CDR3 comprises 13 residues. In germline, CDR1 is WNHNN, CDR2 SYGVQD (reference sequence). The V and J ends lost 5 bases and 2 bases respectively, with 7 bases between them.